The entry below describes one T cell receptor (beta chain). Germline V gives CDR1 LNHDA, CDR2 SQIVND (reference sequence). There are 16 residues in the CDR3. Trimming took 1 base from V and 4 from J; bases not matched to a gene: 8. The sample comes from a study of cytomegalovirus exposure and HLA in healthy donors. The PCR ran on 60 Vbeta and 13 Jbeta primers. Clones were read by immunoSEQ multiplex PCR, and TCRdb kept only the in-frame ones, dropping some. Among 100,000 or so clones listed, less than 65% were seen once. Sequenced: PBMCs. This receptor was identified in a woman in her twenties or thirties in good health and CMV-seropositive. This rearrangement joins TRBV19 to TRBJ2-7, with 9 bases that match TRBD2. CDR3 DNA sequence: TGTGCCAGTAGTATAGGAAGCGGGGGGACCGGATACGAGCAGTACTTC. This codes for CASSIGSGGTGYEQYF.